This section outlines one TCR beta chain sequence together with its context. The antigen remains undetermined. The CDR3 loop spans 12 amino acids. Germline V CDR1 and CDR2: MNHEY, SVGAGI. Trimming shortened V by 6 bases and J by 4 bases, and 4 bases separated the two germline ends. Each CDR3 protein gets one entry after TCRdb re-called the reads with MiXCR. The sample lists 14,000 or so distinct CDR3 sequences; 20% were seen once. This record comes from a study of liver allograft versus peripheral blood T cells. Study-wide context: The authors compared T cell receptor repertoires in transplanted livers with those in the peripheral blood of recipients. Study-level results: Repertoires of T cell receptors that resided inside liver allografts reportedly differed from those in peripheral blood.

This receptor was obtained from a human patient who had a liver transplant. Some of these T cells may belong to the graft donor. V gene TRBV6-5 combines with J gene TRBJ2-6; no firm D call. This chain's CDR3 is CASRSGANVLTF. The CDR3 DNA sequence: TGTGCCAGCAGGAGCGGGGCCAACGTCCTGACTTTC.